The next 27 T cell receptor beta chains were all read from a single sample in a study of cytomegalovirus exposure and HLA in healthy donors. Vbeta (60) and Jbeta (13) primers were used in the PCR. Data came from immunoSEQ multiplex PCR; TCRdb stores just in-frame clones and leaves some out. This table holds under 200,000 clones, 84% found once. Input material: PBMCs. The receptors derive from a boy younger than 18 in good health and CMV-seronegative.

The rearrangement links TRBV6-5 to TRBJ1-2; D might be TRBD1 (6 bases). V was cut by 6 bases and J by 6 bases, with 17 bases left in between. Germline V gene lookup returns CDR1 MNHEY and CDR2 SVGAGI. This CDR3 spans 14 amino acids. The CDR3, as DNA: TGTGCCAGCAGCCGTGGTTGGGGGCCGGATGGCTACACCTTC. Residues: CASSRGWGPDGYTF.

The V call is TRBV10-3, the J call TRBJ2-2, with TRBD2 as a possible D gene (6 bases). The CDR3 is 13 residues long. The V end lost 8 bases, the J end lost 7 bases, and 14 bases lay between the germline ends. CDR1 is ENHRY, CDR2 SYGVKD, per germline. CDR3 sequence reads: CAIRGTPGGELFF. CDR3 coding DNA: TGTGCCATCCGGGGGACTCCCGGCGGGGAGCTGTTTTTT.

The chain combines TRBV28 with TRBJ1-2, with D possibly TRBD1 on 5 matching bases. Germline V gene data show CDR1 as MDHEN and CDR2 as SYDVKM. The CDR3 has 15 residues. Trimming stripped 6 bases from V and 0 bases from J, with 14 bases between. CDR3: CASRDAKTANYGYTF. The CDR3 DNA reads as TGTGCCAGCAGGGACGCAAAGACAGCTAACTATGGCTACACCTTC.

This rearrangement joins TRBV19 to TRBJ2-7, with 9 nucleotides matching TRBD2. Germline CDR1 LNHDA, CDR2 SQIVND (reference sequence). V shed 1 base and J 2 bases; nucleotides not matched to a gene: 3. This CDR3 comprises 15 residues. CDR3 region: CASSIGAGGTYEQYF. The CDR3 nucleotides are TGTGCCAGTAGTATAGGAGCGGGAGGCACCTACGAGCAGTACTTC.

In its sample, this clone was seen a few times. This sample includes further DNA sequences coding for the same CDR3. The chain employs TRBV20-1 and TRBJ2-5; no reliable D call. V lost 6 bases and J lost 2, with 7 bases in between. The germline CDR1 and CDR2 sequences are DFQATT and SNEGSKA (reference sequence). The CDR3 extends over 11 amino acids. In DNA form, the CDR3 reads TGCAGTGCAACTCGTCAAGAGACCCAGTACTTC. Amino acid sequence: CSATRQETQYF.

This clone has a handful of counts. The sample has other DNA sequences that encode this CDR3 too. The V call is TRBV6-4, the J call TRBJ2-3; 8 bases align to TRBD2. The CDR3 loop spans 15 amino acids. In germline, CDR1 is MRHNA, CDR2 SNTAGT. Losses at the gene ends were 0 bases for V and 1 base for J; bases not matched to a gene: 0. The CDR3 sequence is CASSDSGGGTDTQYF. Here the CDR3 DNA reads TGTGCCAGCAGTGACTCCGGGGGGGGCACAGATACGCAGTATTTT.

Only a few counts were recorded for this clone. CDR3: CASSLSSSSYEQYF. As DNA, the CDR3 is TGTGCCAGCAGTCTAAGCTCCTCCTCCTACGAGCAGTACTTC. The chain uses TRBV27 and TRBJ2-7; D gene uncertain. The CDR3 length is 14 residues. V was clipped by 5 bases and J by 0 bases, with 11 bases between them. Germline V gene lookup returns CDR1 MNHEY and CDR2 SMNVEV (reference sequence).

The chain is built from TRBV6-6 and TRBJ2-7, with D tentatively TRBD1 (5 bases). V was shortened by 2 bases and J by 5 bases, with 19 bases between the two germline ends. The CDR3 has 16 amino acids. Looked up from germline, CDR1 is MNHNY and CDR2 is SVGAGI (reference sequence). CDR3 coding DNA: TGTGCCAGCAGTTACCCCTCCTCGGCAGGGATCCACGAGCAGTACTTC. Its protein is CASSYPSSAGIHEQYF.

This chain connects TRBV7-9 to TRBJ2-1, with D possibly TRBD1 on 7 matching bases. CDR3 length: 14 residues. Looked up from germline, CDR1 is SEHNR and CDR2 is FQNEAQ (reference sequence). V lost 5 bases and J 6 bases, leaving 14 bases between the germline ends. The CDR3 loop is CASSATGEVNEQFF. The CDR3 DNA follows: TGTGCCAGCAGCGCAACAGGGGAGGTCAATGAGCAGTTCTTC.

V is TRBV28 and J is TRBJ2-7; D gene unclear. Germline CDR1 is MDHEN and CDR2 is SYDVKM. Trimming took 8 bases from V and 1 from J, leaving 15 bases between them. This CDR3 is 14 amino acids long. The CDR3 nucleotides are TGTGCCAGCCTCTCTGGCTCTGTATCCTACGAGCAGTACTTC. Amino acids: CASLSGSVSYEQYF. Filled out from reference TRBV28 and TRBJ2-7, the complete variable domain reads DVKVTQSSRYLVKRTGEKVFLECVQDMDHENMFWYRQDPGLGLRLIYFSYDVKMKEKGDIPEGYSVSREKKERFSLILESASTNQTSMYLCASLSGSVSYEQYFGPGTRLTVT.

This chain links TRBV19 with TRBJ1-2, with TRBD1 as a possible D gene (6 bases). From germline, CDR1 is LNHDA and CDR2 SQIVND (reference sequence). CDR3 length: 16 residues. V was trimmed by 3 bases and J by 2 bases, leaving 16 bases between them. For the CDR3, the DNA is TGTGCCAGTAGTATCCTCGGCCGGGACAAGAACTATGGCTACACCTTC. It encodes CASSILGRDKNYGYTF.

This rearrangement joins TRBV19 to TRBJ2-2, with 8 bases fitting TRBD2. With 4 bases clipped from V and 5 bases from J, the junction kept 9 bases outside the gene matches. Germline CDR1 reads LNHDA; CDR2 reads SQIVND (reference sequence). The CDR3 has 16 residues. The CDR3 sequence is CASSSLAGGFTGELFF. Written as DNA, the CDR3 is TGTGCCAGTAGTAGCCTCGCGGGAGGATTTACCGGGGAGCTGTTTTTT.

The V call is TRBV30, the J call TRBJ2-7; D is perhaps TRBD1 (5 bases). Trimming took off 2 bases at V and 5 bases at J, with 13 bases between the two ends. Germline V gene sequence: CDR1 GTSNPN, CDR2 SVGIG (reference sequence). CDR3 length: 13 amino acids. In DNA form, the CDR3 reads TGTGCCTGGAGTCCCAGGGCAATGCACGAGCAGTACTTC. Amino acid sequence: CAWSPRAMHEQYF.

In this sample, this clone turned up a few times. In the same sample, other DNA sequences code for this CDR3. This sequence joins TRBV5-1 and TRBJ1-5, with D possibly matching TRBD1 (5 bases). Per the germline V gene, CDR1 is SGHRS and CDR2 is YFSETQ. Trimming took off 0 bases at V and 6 bases at J, with 10 bases between the two ends. CDR3 length: 14 amino acids. The CDR3 sequence: CASSLGGQGQPQHF. In nucleotides, the CDR3 is TGCGCCAGCAGCTTGGGTGGACAAGGTCAGCCCCAGCATTTT.

This rearrangement joins TRBV5-1 to TRBJ1-1; D is ambiguous. The CDR3 runs 14 residues. Looked up from germline, CDR1 is SGHRS and CDR2 is YFSETQ. V was clipped by 4 bases and J by 10 bases, with 20 bases between them. For the CDR3, the DNA is TGCGCCAGCAGCGGTTACGGGATGGCCCCAGGAGCTTTCTTT. It specifies CASSGYGMAPGAFF.

This clone was recorded only once. V gene TRBV11-2 combines with J gene TRBJ2-1, with TRBD1 as a possible D gene (5 bases). The CDR3 consists of 11 residues. The V and J ends lost 5 bases and 12 bases respectively, with 11 bases between them. Germline V gene sequence: CDR1 SGHAT, CDR2 FQNNGV. CDR3 sequence (DNA): TGTGCCAGCAGCCTAATAGGGGCGCAGTTCTTC. Translating it yields CASSLIGAQFF.

This chain connects TRBV6-1 to TRBJ2-7; TRBD2 agrees at 13 bases. V lost 6 bases, J lost 9 bases, and 5 bases stayed unmatched. The CDR3 is 13 amino acids. Germline-derived CDR1 and CDR2 are MNHNS and SASEGT. The chain's CDR3 is CASRLGLAGPQYF. CDR3 coding DNA: TGTGCCAGCAGGCTGGGACTAGCGGGACCGCAGTACTTC.

The rearrangement links TRBV5-1 to TRBJ2-3; 12 bases fit TRBD2. Germline V gene lookup returns CDR1 SGHRS and CDR2 YFSETQ. CDR3 size: 19 residues. Trimming at V came to 5 bases and at J to 4 bases, leaving 17 bases not matched to a gene. Written as DNA, the CDR3 is TGCGCCAGCAGATCGACTATCCAAAGACTAGCGGGAGCCTCAGATACGCAGTATTTT. Translated, it gives CASRSTIQRLAGASDTQYF. Full variable domain (remainder filled in from reference TRBV5-1 and TRBJ2-3): KAGVTQTPRYLIKTRGQQVTLSCSPISGHRSVSWYQQTPGQGLQFLFEYFSETQRNKGNFPGRFSGRQFSNSRSEMNVSTLELGDSALYLCASRSTIQRLAGASDTQYFGPGTRLTVL.

V and J are TRBV10-1 and TRBJ1-1; D remains unclear. The germline gives CDR1 WNHNN, CDR2 SYGVQD (reference sequence). Trimming stripped 9 bases from V and 1 base from J, with 12 bases between. The CDR3 is 13 residues long. This CDR3 reads CASSPGSNTEAFF. CDR3 DNA: TGCGCCAGTTCCCCGGGGTCGAACACTGAAGCTTTCTTT.

The rearrangement links TRBV5-1 to TRBJ2-6; D possibly corresponds to TRBD1 (6 bases). Per the germline V gene, CDR1 is SGHRS and CDR2 is YFSETQ. CDR3 length equals 19 residues. V lost 7 bases and J 0 bases, leaving 23 bases between the germline ends. CDR3 in amino acids: CASRHASTGTTSGANVLTF. CDR3 nucleotide sequence: TGCGCCAGCCGCCATGCCTCGACAGGAACGACCTCTGGGGCCAACGTCCTGACTTTC.

This chain uses TRBV28 with TRBJ1-2; weak D call: TRBD1 (5 bases). Trimming cost V 7 bases and J 1 base, with 13 bases left between them. The CDR3 totals 14 residues. Germline V gene data show CDR1 as MDHEN and CDR2 as SYDVKM. The DNA of the CDR3 is TGTGCCAGCAACAACGGGGGGATTAACTATGGCTACACCTTC. Protein: CASNNGGINYGYTF.

The chain links TRBV10-3 to TRBJ2-2, with TRBD1 identical over 7 bases. The V segment lost 6 bases and the J segment 4 bases; nucleotides outside the gene matches: 8. CDR3 length: 15 residues. The germline gives CDR1 ENHRY, CDR2 SYGVKD. The CDR3 bases are TGTGCCATCAGCTTCGACAGGGCGGTCACCGGGGAGCTGTTTTTT. Translated: CAISFDRAVTGELFF.

The chain carries TRBV7-3 and TRBJ1-1; D not certain. The germline V and J ends were trimmed by 5 bases and 0 bases, with 7 bases remaining between them. This CDR3 comprises 13 residues. Germline CDR1 SGHTA, CDR2 FQGTGA. The CDR3 nucleotides are TGTGCCAGCAGCGACGGGTTGAACACTGAAGCTTTCTTT. Translating gives CASSDGLNTEAFF. Full variable domain (outside the CDR3, taken from reference TRBV7-3 and TRBJ1-1): GAGVSQTPSNKVTEKGKYVELRCDPISGHTALYWYRQSLGQGPEFLIYFQGTGAADDSGLPNDRFFAVRPEGSVSTLKIQRTERGDSAVYLCASSDGLNTEAFFGQGTRLTVV.

The chain recombines TRBV2 with TRBJ2-5; 10 positions match TRBD2. This CDR3 comprises 14 residues. Germline lookup yields CDR1 SNHLY and CDR2 FYNNEI. V shed 5 bases, J shed 2 bases, and the junction held 2 bases outside the gene matches. The CDR3 nucleotides read TGTGCCAGCAGTCTACTAGCGGGACAAGAGACCCAGTACTTC. Its protein is CASSLLAGQETQYF.

V is TRBV6-1 and J is TRBJ1-5; 9 bases are a match to TRBD1. The CDR3 sequence is 15 residues long. Germline lookup yields CDR1 MNHNS and CDR2 SASEGT. V shed 4 bases and J 6 bases; nucleotides not matched to a gene: 7. The CDR3 DNA follows: TGTGCCAGCAGTGGGACAGGGGCAATCAGTCAGCCCCAGCATTTT. Encoded protein: CASSGTGAISQPQHF.

The chain joins TRBV2 to TRBJ2-7, with D maybe TRBD1 (6 bases). This CDR3 is built from 13 residues. Germline V gene data show CDR1 as SNHLY and CDR2 as FYNNEI. Trimming removed 4 bases at V and 6 bases at J, with 13 bases between. DNA for the CDR3: TGTGCCAGCAGTGGACAGGTTCGTCGCGAGCAGTACTTC. Amino acids: CASSGQVRREQYF.

J is TRBJ1-5 and V is TRBV13; maybe TRBD1 (5 bases). V gave up 3 bases and J gave up 6 bases, with 9 bases separating them. CDR3 length: 13 residues. CDR1 PRHDT and CDR2 FYEKMQ come from the germline V gene (reference sequence). This CDR3 reads CASSFQGSQPQHF. The CDR3 nucleotides are TGTGCCAGCAGCTTCCAGGGAAGTCAGCCCCAGCATTTT. Filled out from reference TRBV13 and TRBJ1-5, the complete variable domain reads AAGVIQSPRHLIKEKRETATLKCYPIPRHDTVYWYQQGPGQDPQFLISFYEKMQSDKGSIPDRFSAQQFSDYHSELNMSSLELGDSALYFCASSFQGSQPQHFGDGTRLSIL.